What follows are 8 T cell receptor beta chains derived from one specimen sequenced in a study of blood T cell repertoires in COVID-19. This table comes from immunoSEQ multiplex PCR, and its TCRdb copy is limited to in-frame clones, with some not included. Found here are 250,000 to 350,000 clones, 70% to 90% of them singletons; the top ten hold roughly 4%. The sequenced sample was PBMCs or T cells enriched from blood (not recorded which). These receptor sequences come from a woman in her 30s who had recovered from COVID-19.

The chain combines TRBV19 with TRBJ1-1, with 7 bases matching TRBD1. Per germline, CDR1 LNHDA and CDR2 SQIVND (reference sequence). The CDR3 loop spans 19 amino acids. V was pared by 7 bases and J by 1 base, with 21 bases of the junction left unmatched. CDR3 DNA: TGTGCCAGTATTGGGCGGACGGACAGGAGCGGCGGCGGGAACACTGAAGCTTTCTTT. This encodes CASIGRTDRSGGGNTEAFF.

J is TRBJ1-1 and V is TRBV7-2; D remains unclear. From germline, CDR1 is SGHTA and CDR2 FQGNSA. V lost 0 bases to trimming and J lost 7 bases, with 12 bases between them. This CDR3 is built from 14 residues. The CDR3 DNA is TGTGCCAGCAGCTTAGCACACTACGAGATTGAAGCTTTCTTT. Translation: CASSLAHYEIEAFF. The whole variable domain, remainder taken from reference TRBV7-2 and TRBJ1-1, is GAGVSQSPSNKVTEKGKDVELRCDPISGHTALYWYRQSLGQGLEFLIYFQGNSAPDKSGLPSDRFSAERTGGSVSTLTIQRTQQEDSAVYLCASSLAHYEIEAFFGQGTRLTVV.

The gene calls are TRBV11-2 and TRBJ1-1; perhaps TRBD1 as D (6 bases). This CDR3 has 14 amino acids. Germline V gives CDR1 SGHAT, CDR2 FQNNGV. Trimming stripped 5 bases from V and 4 bases from J, with 14 bases between. CDR3 sequence reads: CASSLTGYGTEAFF. Written as DNA, the CDR3 is TGTGCCAGCAGCCTCACAGGGTACGGCACTGAAGCTTTCTTT. Full variable domain (outside the CDR3, taken from reference TRBV11-2 and TRBJ1-1): EAGVAQSPRYKIIEKRQSVAFWCNPISGHATLYWYQQILGQGPKLLIQFQNNGVVDDSQLPKDRFSAERLKGVDSTLKIQPAKLEDSAVYLCASSLTGYGTEAFFGQGTRLTVV.

V gene TRBV5-1 combines with J gene TRBJ2-3; TRBD2 aligns across 8 bases. After removal of 5 bases from V and 0 bases from J, the junction contained 17 bases not matched to a gene. The CDR3 has 19 amino acids. Germline assignment: CDR1 SGHRS and CDR2 YFSETQ. In DNA, the CDR3 is TGCGCCAGCAGTCGCCCTAGCGGGCGGTTGGGAGTAAGCACAGATACGCAGTATTTT. Its protein product is CASSRPSGRLGVSTDTQYF.

V gene TRBV6-5 combines with J gene TRBJ2-1; 8 bases align to TRBD2. The V and J ends lost 10 bases and 0 bases, in that order; junction bases with no gene match: 5. Looked up from germline, CDR1 is MNHEY and CDR2 is SVGAGI. The CDR3 totals 14 residues. The CDR3 DNA sequence: TGTGCCACATCCGGGACTAGCTCCTACAATGAGCAGTTCTTC. This encodes CATSGTSSYNEQFF.

As DNA, the CDR3 is TGTGCCAGCAGAGCCCCGGGACAGCACTATGGCTACACCTTC. Its protein is CASRAPGQHYGYTF. V usage is TRBV14 and J usage is TRBJ1-2; 7 bases map to TRBD1. The V gene end was trimmed by 6 bases and the J gene end by 3 bases; junction bases not matched to a gene: 7. The CDR3 has 14 amino acids. Germline V gives CDR1 SGHDN, CDR2 FVKESK.

This chain connects TRBV28 to TRBJ2-7; 9 nucleotides align to TRBD1. The CDR3 extends over 15 amino acids. V shed 5 bases, J shed 0 bases, and the junction held 5 bases outside the gene matches. Germline CDR1 MDHEN, CDR2 SYDVKM. CDR3 sequence (DNA): TGTGCCAGCAGTCTCCGGGACAGGGCCTCCTACGAGCAGTACTTC. As protein: CASSLRDRASYEQYF.

For the CDR3, the DNA is TGTGCCAGCACCCACCTGGGACTAGCGGGGGTGGCAGATACGCAGTATTTT. Translated, it gives CASTHLGLAGVADTQYF. The rearrangement links TRBV7-8 to TRBJ2-3; 14 nucleotides match TRBD2. V lost 7 bases and J lost 4; bases outside the gene matches: 10. Germline V lookup: CDR1 SGHVS, CDR2 FQNEAQ. The CDR3 runs to 17 residues.